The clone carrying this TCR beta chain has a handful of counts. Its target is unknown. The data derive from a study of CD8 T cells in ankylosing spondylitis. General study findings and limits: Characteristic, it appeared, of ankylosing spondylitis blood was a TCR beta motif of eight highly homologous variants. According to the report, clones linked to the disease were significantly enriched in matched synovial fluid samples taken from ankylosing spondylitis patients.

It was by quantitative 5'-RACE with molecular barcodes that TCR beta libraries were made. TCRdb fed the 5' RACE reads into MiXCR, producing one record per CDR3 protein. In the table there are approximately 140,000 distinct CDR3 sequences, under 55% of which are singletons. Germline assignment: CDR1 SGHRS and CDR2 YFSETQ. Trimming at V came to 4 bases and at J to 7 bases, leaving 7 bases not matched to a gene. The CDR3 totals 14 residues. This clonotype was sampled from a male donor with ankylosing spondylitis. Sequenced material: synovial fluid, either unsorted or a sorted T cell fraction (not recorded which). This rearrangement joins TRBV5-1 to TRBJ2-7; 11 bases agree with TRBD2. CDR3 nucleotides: TGCGCCAGCAGCCCACTAGCGGGGGTGGAGGAGCAGTACTTC. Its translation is CASSPLAGVEEQYF.